Sequencing of this TCR beta chain was carried out in a study of blood T cell repertoires in COVID-19. Overall study context: Samples came from the United States, Italy and Spain, spanning acute and convalescent COVID-19. PBMCs, B-cell-depleted T cells, or T cells provided the cDNA or gDNA that made up the material.

Recruitment covered about two dozen US areas and drew participants whose ages spanned roughly 18 to 100 years. Two negative PCRs, clearance, or symptom resolution characterized the recovered Cohort 3 donors. The table came from immunoSEQ multiplex PCR; TCRdb's copy has only in-frame clones and leaves some out. The table includes some 510,000 clones, approximately 88% detected once. This clone was observed a single time. Trimming took 4 bases from V and 2 from J; bases not matched to a gene: 13. The length of the CDR3 is 17 residues. Germline CDR1 and CDR2: SGHNT and YYREEE (reference sequence). V and J are TRBV5-4 and TRBJ1-2, with 8 bases identical to TRBD1. The clonotype comes from a woman aged 40 to 55 who had recovered from COVID-19. Sequenced sample: PBMCs or T cells enriched from blood (not recorded which). The CDR3 bases are TGTGCCAGCAGCCCAAAACCGCCCCGACAGGGGAACTATGGCTACACCTTC. It yields the protein CASSPKPPRQGNYGYTF.